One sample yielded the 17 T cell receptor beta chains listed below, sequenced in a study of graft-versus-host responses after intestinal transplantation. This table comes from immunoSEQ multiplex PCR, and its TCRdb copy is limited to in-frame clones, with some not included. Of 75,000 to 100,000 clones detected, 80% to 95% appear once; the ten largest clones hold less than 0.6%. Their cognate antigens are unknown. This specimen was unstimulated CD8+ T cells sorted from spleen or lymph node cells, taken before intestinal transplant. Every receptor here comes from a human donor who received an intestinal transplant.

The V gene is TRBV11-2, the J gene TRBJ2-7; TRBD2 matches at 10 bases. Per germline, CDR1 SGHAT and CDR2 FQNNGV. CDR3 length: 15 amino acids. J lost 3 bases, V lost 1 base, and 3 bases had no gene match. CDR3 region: CASSLVTSGVYEQYF. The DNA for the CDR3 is TGTGCCAGCAGCTTAGTCACTAGCGGGGTCTACGAGCAGTACTTC. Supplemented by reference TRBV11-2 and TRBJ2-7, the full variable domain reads EAGVAQSPRYKIIEKRQSVAFWCNPISGHATLYWYQQILGQGPKLLIQFQNNGVVDDSQLPKDRFSAERLKGVDSTLKIQPAKLEDSAVYLCASSLVTSGVYEQYFGPGTRLTVT.

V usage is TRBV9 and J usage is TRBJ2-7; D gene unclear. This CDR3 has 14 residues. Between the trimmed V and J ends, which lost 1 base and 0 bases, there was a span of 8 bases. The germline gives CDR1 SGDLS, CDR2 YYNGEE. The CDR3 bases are TGTGCCAGCAGCGTAAGTCCAGGCTCCTACGAGCAGTACTTC. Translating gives CASSVSPGSYEQYF.

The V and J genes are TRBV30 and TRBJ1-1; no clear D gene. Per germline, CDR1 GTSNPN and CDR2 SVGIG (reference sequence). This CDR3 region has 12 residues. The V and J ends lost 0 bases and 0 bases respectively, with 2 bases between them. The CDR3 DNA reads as TGTGCCTGGAGTGTCATGAACACTGAAGCTTTCTTT. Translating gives CAWSVMNTEAFF.

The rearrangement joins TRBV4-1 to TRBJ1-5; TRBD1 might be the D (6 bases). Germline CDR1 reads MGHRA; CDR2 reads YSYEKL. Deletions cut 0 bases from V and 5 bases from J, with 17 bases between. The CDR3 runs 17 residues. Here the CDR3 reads CASSQDSSGGGYQPQHF. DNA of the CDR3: TGCGCCAGCAGCCAAGATAGTTCGGGGGGCGGGTATCAGCCCCAGCATTTT.

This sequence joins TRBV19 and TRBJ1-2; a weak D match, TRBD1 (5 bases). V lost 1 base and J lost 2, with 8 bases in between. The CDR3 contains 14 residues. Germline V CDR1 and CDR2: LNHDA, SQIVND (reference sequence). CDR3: CASSIGSGNYGYTF. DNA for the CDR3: TGTGCCAGTAGTATAGGCTCAGGGAACTATGGCTACACCTTC.

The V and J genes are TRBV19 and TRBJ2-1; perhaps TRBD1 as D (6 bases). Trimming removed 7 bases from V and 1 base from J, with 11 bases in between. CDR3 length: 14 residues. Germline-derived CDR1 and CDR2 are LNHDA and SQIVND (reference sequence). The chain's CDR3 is CASTTGFSYNEQFF. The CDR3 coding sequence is TGTGCCAGTACAACAGGGTTTTCCTACAATGAGCAGTTCTTC.

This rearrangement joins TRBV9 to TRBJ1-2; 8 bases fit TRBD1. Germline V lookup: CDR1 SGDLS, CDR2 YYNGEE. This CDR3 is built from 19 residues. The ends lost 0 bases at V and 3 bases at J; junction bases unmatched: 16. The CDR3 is CASSVDKGQGMASHYGYTF. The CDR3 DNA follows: TGTGCCAGCAGCGTAGATAAAGGACAGGGAATGGCGTCGCACTATGGCTACACCTTC. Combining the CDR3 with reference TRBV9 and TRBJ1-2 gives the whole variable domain DSGVTQTPKHLITATGQRVTLRCSPRSGDLSVYWYQQSLDQGLQFLIQYYNGEERAKGNILERFSAQQFPDLHSELNLSSLELGDSALYFCASSVDKGQGMASHYGYTFGSGTRLTVV.

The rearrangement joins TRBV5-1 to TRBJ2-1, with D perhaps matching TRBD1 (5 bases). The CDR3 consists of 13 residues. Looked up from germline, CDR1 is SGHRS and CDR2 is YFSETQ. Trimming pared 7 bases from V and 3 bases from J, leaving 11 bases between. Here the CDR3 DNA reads TGCGCCAGCCACCTCGACAGCTACAATGAGCAGTTCTTC. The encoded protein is CASHLDSYNEQFF.

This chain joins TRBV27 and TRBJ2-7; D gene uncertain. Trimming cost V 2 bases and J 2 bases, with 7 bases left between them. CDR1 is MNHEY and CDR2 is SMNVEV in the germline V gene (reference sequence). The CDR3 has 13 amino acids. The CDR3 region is CASSLNAAYEQYF. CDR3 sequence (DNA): TGTGCCAGCAGTTTAAACGCAGCCTACGAGCAGTACTTC.

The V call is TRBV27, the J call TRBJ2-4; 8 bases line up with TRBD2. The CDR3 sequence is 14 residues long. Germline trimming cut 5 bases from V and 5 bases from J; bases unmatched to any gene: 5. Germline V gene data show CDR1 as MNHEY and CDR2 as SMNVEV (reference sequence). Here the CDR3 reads CASSPGGGENIQYF. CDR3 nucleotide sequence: TGTGCCAGCAGTCCCGGGGGGGGTGAAAACATTCAGTACTTC.

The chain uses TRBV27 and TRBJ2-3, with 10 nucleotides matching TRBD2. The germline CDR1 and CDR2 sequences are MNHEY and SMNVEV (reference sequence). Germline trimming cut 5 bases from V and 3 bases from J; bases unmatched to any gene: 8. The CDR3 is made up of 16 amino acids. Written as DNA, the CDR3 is TGTGCCAGCAGTCCCCGACTAGCGGGTCCTACAGATACGCAGTATTTT. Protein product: CASSPRLAGPTDTQYF.

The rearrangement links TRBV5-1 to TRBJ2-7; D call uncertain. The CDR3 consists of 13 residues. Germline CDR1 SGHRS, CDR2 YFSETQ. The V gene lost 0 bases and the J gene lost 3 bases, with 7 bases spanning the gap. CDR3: CASSLAGFYEQYF. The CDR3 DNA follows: TGCGCCAGCAGCTTGGCAGGCTTCTACGAGCAGTACTTC.

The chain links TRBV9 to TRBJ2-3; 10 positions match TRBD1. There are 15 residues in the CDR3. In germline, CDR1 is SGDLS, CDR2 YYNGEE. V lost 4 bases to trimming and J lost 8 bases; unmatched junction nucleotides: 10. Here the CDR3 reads CASSPRDRGIGTQYF. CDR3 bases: TGTGCCAGCAGCCCCCGGGACAGGGGAATTGGTACGCAGTATTTT.

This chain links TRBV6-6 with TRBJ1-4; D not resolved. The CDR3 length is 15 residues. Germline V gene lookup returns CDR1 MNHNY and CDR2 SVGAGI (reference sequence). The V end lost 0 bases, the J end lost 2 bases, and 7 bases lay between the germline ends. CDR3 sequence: CASSYSTGTNEKLFF. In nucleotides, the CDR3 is TGTGCCAGCAGTTACTCGACGGGGACTAATGAAAAACTGTTTTTT.

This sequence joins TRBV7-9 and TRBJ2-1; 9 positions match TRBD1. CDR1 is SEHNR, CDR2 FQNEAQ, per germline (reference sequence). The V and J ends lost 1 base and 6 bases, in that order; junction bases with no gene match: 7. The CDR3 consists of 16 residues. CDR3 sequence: CASSLDWGQGGNEQFF. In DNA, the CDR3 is TGTGCCAGCAGCTTAGATTGGGGACAGGGTGGCAATGAGCAGTTCTTC.

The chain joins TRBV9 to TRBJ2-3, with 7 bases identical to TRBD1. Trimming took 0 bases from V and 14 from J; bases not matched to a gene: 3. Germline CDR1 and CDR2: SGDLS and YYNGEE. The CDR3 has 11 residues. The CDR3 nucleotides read TGTGCCAGCAGCGTAGGGGACAGTTGGTATTTT. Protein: CASSVGDSWYF.

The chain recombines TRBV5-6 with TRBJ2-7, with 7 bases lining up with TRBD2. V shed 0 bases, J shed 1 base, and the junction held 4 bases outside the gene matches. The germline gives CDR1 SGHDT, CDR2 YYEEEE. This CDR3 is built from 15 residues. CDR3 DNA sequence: TGTGCCAGCAGCTTGGCAAGCGGGAATTCCTACGAGCAGTACTTC. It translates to CASSLASGNSYEQYF.